A single sample is the source of the 28 T cell receptor beta chains below, sequenced in a study of blood T cell repertoires in COVID-19. Assay used: immunoSEQ multiplex PCR; TCRdb lists only in-frame clones, some missing. Altogether more than 150,000 clones are present, roughly 87% being singletons, with the ten largest covering more than 2%. The sequenced sample was PBMCs or T cells enriched from blood (not recorded which). The receptors derive from a woman younger than 45 who had recovered from COVID-19.

DNA of the CDR3: TGTGCCAGCAGTTTATCTGGGCCTGGGCCTTCTGGAAACACCATATATTTT. It encodes CASSLSGPGPSGNTIYF. V gene TRBV28 combines with J gene TRBJ1-3, with D uncertain. From germline, CDR1 is MDHEN and CDR2 SYDVKM. This CDR3 region has 17 residues. V lost 1 base, J lost 1 base, and 14 bases lay in between.

This chain connects TRBV28 to TRBJ1-3, with 9 bases that match TRBD1. The CDR3 runs 17 residues. Germline V gene sequence: CDR1 MDHEN, CDR2 SYDVKM. Trimming removed 2 bases from V and 4 bases from J; junction bases left unmatched: 9. The CDR3 loop reads CASSLTLGQGTGNTIYF. CDR3 DNA sequence: TGTGCCAGCAGTTTAACCCTGGGACAGGGTACAGGAAACACCATATATTTT.

The V gene is TRBV4-3, the J gene TRBJ2-1; TRBD2 matches 12 bases. Germline-derived CDR1 and CDR2 are LGHNA and YSLEER. The ends lost 1 base at V and 2 bases at J; junction bases unmatched: 6. There are 18 residues in the CDR3. The CDR3 loop reads CASSQGLAGGPTYNEQFF. CDR3 nucleotides: TGCGCCAGCAGCCAAGGTCTAGCGGGGGGGCCGACCTACAATGAGCAGTTCTTC.

The chain recombines TRBV6-6 with TRBJ1-1; 10 nucleotides line up with TRBD1. Germline trimming cut 5 bases from V and 1 base from J; bases unmatched to any gene: 7. The germline gives CDR1 MNHNY, CDR2 SVGAGI (reference sequence). This CDR3 comprises 16 residues. The DNA for the CDR3 is TGTGCCAGCAGTCCAAGGACAGGGGGGGGGAACACTGAAGCTTTCTTT. Its protein is CASSPRTGGGNTEAFF.

This clone appeared once. The chain recombines TRBV15 with TRBJ1-2, with D possibly being TRBD1 (5 bases). Per germline, CDR1 LNHNV and CDR2 YYDKDF (reference sequence). The V gene lost 5 bases and the J gene lost 5 bases, with 24 bases spanning the gap. The CDR3 sequence is 17 residues long. CDR3 amino acids: CATSGGGWGSDLYGYTF. The CDR3 DNA follows: TGTGCCACCAGCGGCGGGGGTTGGGGGTCTGACCTTTATGGCTACACCTTC.

This sequence joins TRBV6-1 and TRBJ2-7, with TRBD2 matching over 9 bases. The junction had 6 bases not matched to a gene; V was cut back by 3 bases and J by 3 bases. The germline CDR1 and CDR2 sequences are MNHNS and SASEGT. CDR3 length equals 15 residues. In DNA form, the CDR3 reads TGTGCCAGCAGTGAGAGATTAGCGGGAGTCTACGAGCAGTACTTC. Translated: CASSERLAGVYEQYF.

The chain uses TRBV5-1 and TRBJ2-5, with 9 nucleotides matching TRBD1. In germline, CDR1 is SGHRS, CDR2 YFSETQ. V lost 0 bases, J lost 9 bases, and 9 bases stayed unmatched. This CDR3 comprises 15 residues. Written as DNA, the CDR3 is TGCGCCAGCAGCTTGGCTCGGACAGGGGCCAAATCCCAGTACTTC. Amino acids: CASSLARTGAKSQYF.

This chain joins TRBV9 and TRBJ1-4, with a possible D match to TRBD1 (6 bases). V lost 4 bases and J 8 bases, leaving 18 bases between the germline ends. There are 15 residues in the CDR3. Looked up from germline, CDR1 is SGDLS and CDR2 is YYNGEE. CDR3 DNA: TGTGCCAGCAGCAGGGTACAGGGAGAAGGCGAAAAACTGTTTTTT. Its protein product is CASSRVQGEGEKLFF. The full variable domain, in which reference TRBV9 and TRBJ1-4 provide the parts outside the CDR3, is DSGVTQTPKHLITATGQRVTLRCSPRSGDLSVYWYQQSLDQGLQFLIQYYNGEERAKGNILERFSAQQFPDLHSELNLSSLELGDSALYFCASSRVQGEGEKLFFGSGTQLSVL.

The J gene is TRBJ1-2, the V gene TRBV27; D unresolved. CDR3 size: 15 residues. Germline V gives CDR1 MNHEY, CDR2 SMNVEV (reference sequence). V was shortened by 2 bases and J by 8 bases, with 18 bases between the two germline ends. The CDR3 is CASSLVASTLRGYTF. The CDR3 region has the DNA TGTGCCAGCAGTTTAGTGGCCTCAACTCTCAGGGGCTACACCTTC.

This clone was seen a single time. V usage is TRBV3-1 (or the pseudogene TRBV3-2) and J usage is TRBJ1-1; possible D gene TRBD1, 6 bases. The germline V gene encodes CDR1 LGHDT and CDR2 YNNKEL (reference sequence). With 0 bases removed from V and 6 bases from J, the gap between germline ends came to 14 bases. The CDR3 loop spans 15 amino acids. CDR3 DNA sequence: TGTGCCAGCAGCCAAGATAGAAGGGGGTCCGCTGAAGCTTTCTTT. Its translation: CASSQDRRGSAEAFF.

In its sample, this clone was seen many times. V usage is TRBV4-3 and J usage is TRBJ1-3, with no clear D. V was pared by 6 bases and J by 0 bases, with 12 bases between. The CDR3 is 15 amino acids. CDR1 is LGHNA, CDR2 YSLEER, per germline. The CDR3 loop reads CASRADYYSGNTIYF. CDR3 sequence (DNA): TGCGCCAGCAGGGCTGACTACTACTCTGGAAACACCATATATTTT.

The J gene is TRBJ1-2, the V gene TRBV12-3 or TRBV12-4; possibly TRBD1 for D (6 bases). V lost 5 bases and J lost 5, with 12 bases in between. The CDR3 runs 13 residues. CDR3: CASSTDSPYGYTF. In DNA, the CDR3 is TGTGCCAGCAGTACGGACAGTCCATATGGCTACACCTTC.

This clone showed up just a few times. The chain employs TRBV5-6 and TRBJ2-1; 7 nucleotides match TRBD2. Losses at the gene ends were 2 bases for V and 5 bases for J; bases not matched to a gene: 7. The CDR3 is 15 amino acids. Germline V gives CDR1 SGHDT, CDR2 YYEEEE. The CDR3 region has the DNA TGTGCCAGCAGCTTACGGGAGGTTAGAAACAATGAGCAGTTCTTC. It is translated as CASSLREVRNNEQFF.

The chain uses TRBV19 and TRBJ1-1, with no clear D. CDR1 and CDR2 (germline): LNHDA, SQIVND (reference sequence). Trimming stripped 1 base from V and 2 bases from J, with 8 bases between. The CDR3 totals 14 residues. The CDR3 coding sequence is TGTGCCAGTAGTATAGGACTGAAAAACACTGAAGCTTTCTTT. It is translated as CASSIGLKNTEAFF.

The rearrangement links TRBV28 to TRBJ1-2; no clear D. The V gene lost 6 bases and the J gene lost 0 bases, with 11 bases spanning the gap. Germline V gene data show CDR1 as MDHEN and CDR2 as SYDVKM. The CDR3 is 14 residues long. CDR3 in DNA: TGTGCCAGCAGCCTCACTCTAGCTAACTATGGCTACACCTTC. It encodes CASSLTLANYGYTF.

This chain connects TRBV4-3 to TRBJ1-2; 7 nucleotides line up with TRBD1. Germline V gives CDR1 LGHNA, CDR2 YSLEER. J gave up 2 bases and V 0 bases, and 6 bases lay outside the gene matches. The CDR3 covers 16 residues. The CDR3 nucleotides read TGCGCCAGCAGCCAAGATAGGGGGCGAGGGAACTATGGCTACACCTTC. Residues: CASSQDRGRGNYGYTF.

This clone showed up just a few times. Sequence at one end of the junction differs from germline and may be a read error. The DNA for the CDR3 is TGCAGTGCTAGAGCGAACAATGAAGCTTTCTTT. Translating gives CSARANNEAFF. The chain has TRBV20-1 and TRBJ1-1; D uncertain. This CDR3 comprises 11 residues. Germline CDR1 is DFQATT and CDR2 is SNEGSKA (reference sequence).

This sequence joins TRBV7-2 and TRBJ2-3, with 14 bases identical to TRBD2. From germline, CDR1 is SGHTA and CDR2 FQGNSA. J gave up 1 base and V 5 bases, and 8 bases lay outside the gene matches. The CDR3 runs to 18 residues. In DNA form, the CDR3 reads TGTGCCAGCAGCACGGGGACTAGCGGGGGAAGACGCACAGATACGCAGTATTTT. It yields the protein CASSTGTSGGRRTDTQYF. The full variable domain, completed using reference TRBV7-2 and TRBJ2-3, is GAGVSQSPSNKVTEKGKDVELRCDPISGHTALYWYRQSLGQGLEFLIYFQGNSAPDKSGLPSDRFSAERTGGSVSTLTIQRTQQEDSAVYLCASSTGTSGGRRTDTQYFGPGTRLTVL.

The V call is TRBV6-6, the J call TRBJ1-5; perhaps TRBD1 as D (5 bases). Trimming removed 0 bases at V and 3 bases at J, with 12 bases between. The CDR3 loop spans 16 amino acids. Germline loops: CDR1 MNHNY, CDR2 SVGAGI (reference sequence). The CDR3 is CASSYSGRAVNQPQHF. The CDR3 DNA is TGTGCCAGCAGTTACTCGGGCAGGGCAGTCAATCAGCCCCAGCATTTT.

The V gene is TRBV19, the J gene TRBJ2-1; a possible D gene is TRBD1 (6 bases). The germline V and J ends were trimmed by 5 bases and 5 bases, with 10 bases remaining between them. From germline, CDR1 is LNHDA and CDR2 SQIVND (reference sequence). The CDR3 has 13 residues. The CDR3 DNA reads TGTGCCAGTAGTGACAGGAGCCACAATGAGCAGTTCTTC. It translates to CASSDRSHNEQFF.

This clone was found once. The gene calls are TRBV11-2 and TRBJ2-1; tentatively, D is TRBD1 (6 bases). Deletions cut 4 bases from V and 0 bases from J, with 10 bases between. CDR3 length: 15 residues. Germline CDR1 and CDR2: SGHAT and FQNNGV. This CDR3 reads CASSSTGSSYNEQFF. CDR3 DNA: TGTGCCAGCAGCTCAACAGGGAGCTCCTACAATGAGCAGTTCTTC.

The rearrangement uses TRBV28 and TRBJ1-5, with 7 nucleotides matching TRBD1. The CDR3 sequence is 14 residues long. CDR1 is MDHEN, CDR2 SYDVKM, per germline. V shed 5 bases and J 0 bases; nucleotides not matched to a gene: 1. The CDR3 DNA is TGTGCCAGCAGTGACAGGGATAGCAATCAGCCCCAGCATTTT. As protein: CASSDRDSNQPQHF.

The chain employs TRBV28 and TRBJ2-2; D possibly corresponds to TRBD1 (6 bases). The CDR3 contains 13 residues. Between the trimmed V and J ends, which lost 11 bases and 1 base, there was a span of 11 bases. Germline loops: CDR1 MDHEN, CDR2 SYDVKM. CDR3 sequence (DNA): TGTGCCGGCCGGACAGTGAACACCGGGGAGCTGTTTTTT. This codes for CAGRTVNTGELFF. Together with reference TRBV28 and TRBJ2-2, the CDR3 gives the full variable domain: DVKVTQSSRYLVKRTGEKVFLECVQDMDHENMFWYRQDPGLGLRLIYFSYDVKMKEKGDIPEGYSVSREKKERFSLILESASTNQTSMYLCAGRTVNTGELFFGEGSRLTVL.

CDR3 DNA: TGCAGCGTTGTGGGGGGACGCTACAATGAGCAGTTCTTC. Residues: CSVVGGRYNEQFF. This chain links TRBV29-1 with TRBJ2-1; D is possibly TRBD2 (6 bases). The CDR3 consists of 13 residues. Germline-derived CDR1 and CDR2 are SQVTM and ANQGSEA. Trimming took off 4 bases at V and 3 bases at J, with 10 bases between the two ends.

J is TRBJ2-1 and V is TRBV5-1; D possibly corresponds to TRBD2 (5 bases). The CDR3 is 15 residues long. V was cut by 0 bases and J by 0 bases, with 7 bases left in between. Germline CDR1 is SGHRS and CDR2 is YFSETQ. In nucleotides, the CDR3 is TGCGCCAGCAGCTTGGTCGGGAACTCCTACAATGAGCAGTTCTTC. Protein sequence: CASSLVGNSYNEQFF.

V gene TRBV3-1 (or the pseudogene TRBV3-2) combines with J gene TRBJ1-2, with a possible D match to TRBD1 (5 bases). Germline V gives CDR1 LGHDT, CDR2 YNNKEL (reference sequence). The V end was cut by 1 base, the J end by 8 bases, with 17 bases between. This CDR3 comprises 15 residues. CDR3 in DNA: TGTGCCAGCAGCCAAGTTGCGCCAGGGCCGGGCGGCTACACCTTC. It specifies CASSQVAPGPGGYTF.

The rearrangement links TRBV30 to TRBJ2-5; D is possibly TRBD2 (6 bases). The CDR3 runs 13 residues. V lost 2 bases, J lost 3 bases, and 10 bases lay in between. Germline CDR1 reads GTSNPN; CDR2 reads SVGIG (reference sequence). CDR3 in DNA: TGTGCCTGGAGTAAAGGAGGGGAAGAGACCCAGTACTTC. It yields the protein CAWSKGGEETQYF. Full variable domain (outside the CDR3, taken from reference TRBV30 and TRBJ2-5): SQTIHQWPATLVQPVGSPLSLECTVEGTSNPNLYWYRQAAGRGLQLLFYSVGIGQISSEVPQNLSASRPQDRQFILSSKKLLLSDSGFYLCAWSKGGEETQYFGPGTRLLVL.

The rearrangement uses TRBV19 and TRBJ1-2; 8 positions match TRBD1. This CDR3 has 13 amino acids. CDR1 is LNHDA, CDR2 SQIVND, per germline (reference sequence). The J segment lost 3 bases and the V segment lost 6 bases, leaving 3 bases of the junction unmatched. CDR3: CASRTGADYGYTF. The CDR3 bases are TGTGCCAGTAGGACAGGGGCCGACTATGGCTACACCTTC.